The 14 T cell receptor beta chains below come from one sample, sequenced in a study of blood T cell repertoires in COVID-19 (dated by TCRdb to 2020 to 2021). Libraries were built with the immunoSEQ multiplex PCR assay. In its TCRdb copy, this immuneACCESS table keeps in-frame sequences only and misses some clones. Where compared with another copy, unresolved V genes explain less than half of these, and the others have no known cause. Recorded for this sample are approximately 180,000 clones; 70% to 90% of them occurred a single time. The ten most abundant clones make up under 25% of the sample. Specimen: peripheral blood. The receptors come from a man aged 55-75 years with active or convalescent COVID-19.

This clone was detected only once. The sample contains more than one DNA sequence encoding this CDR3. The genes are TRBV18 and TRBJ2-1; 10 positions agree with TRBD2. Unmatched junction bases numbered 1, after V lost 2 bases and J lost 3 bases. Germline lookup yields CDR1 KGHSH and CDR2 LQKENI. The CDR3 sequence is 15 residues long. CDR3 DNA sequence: TGTGCCAGCTCACCAGGACTAGCGGACTACAATGAGCAGTTCTTC. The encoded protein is CASSPGLADYNEQFF.

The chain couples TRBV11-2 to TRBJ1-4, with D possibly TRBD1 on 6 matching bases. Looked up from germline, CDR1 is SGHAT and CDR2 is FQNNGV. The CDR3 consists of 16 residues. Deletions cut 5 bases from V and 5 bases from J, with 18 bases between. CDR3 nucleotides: TGTGCCAGCAGCCAATTCGGGGGGGCGTTAAATGAAAAACTGTTTTTT. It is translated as CASSQFGGALNEKLFF.

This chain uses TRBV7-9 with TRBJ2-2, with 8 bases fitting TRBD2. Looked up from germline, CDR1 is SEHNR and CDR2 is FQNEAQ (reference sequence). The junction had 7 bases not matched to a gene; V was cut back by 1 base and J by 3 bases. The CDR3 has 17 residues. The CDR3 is CASSLDVGTRDTGELFF. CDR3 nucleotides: TGTGCCAGCAGCTTAGATGTCGGGACTAGAGACACCGGGGAGCTGTTTTTT.

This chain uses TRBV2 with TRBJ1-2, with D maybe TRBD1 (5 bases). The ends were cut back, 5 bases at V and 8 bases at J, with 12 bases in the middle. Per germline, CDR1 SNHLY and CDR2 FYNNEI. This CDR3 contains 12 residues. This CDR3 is CASSPGVLGYTF. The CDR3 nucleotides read TGTGCCAGCAGTCCGGGGGTCCTCGGCTACACCTTC.

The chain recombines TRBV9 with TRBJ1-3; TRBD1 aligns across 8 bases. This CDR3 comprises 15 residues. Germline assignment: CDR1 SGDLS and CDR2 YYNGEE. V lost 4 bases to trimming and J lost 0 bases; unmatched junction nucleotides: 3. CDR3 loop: CASSTTGGSGNTIYF. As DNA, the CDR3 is TGTGCCAGCAGCACCACAGGGGGCTCTGGAAACACCATATATTTT.

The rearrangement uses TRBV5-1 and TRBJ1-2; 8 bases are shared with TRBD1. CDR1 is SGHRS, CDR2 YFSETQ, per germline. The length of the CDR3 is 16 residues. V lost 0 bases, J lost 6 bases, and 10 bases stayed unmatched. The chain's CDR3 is CASSLGDPTGVNGYTF. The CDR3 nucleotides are TGCGCCAGCAGCTTGGGGGACCCGACAGGGGTAAATGGCTACACCTTC.

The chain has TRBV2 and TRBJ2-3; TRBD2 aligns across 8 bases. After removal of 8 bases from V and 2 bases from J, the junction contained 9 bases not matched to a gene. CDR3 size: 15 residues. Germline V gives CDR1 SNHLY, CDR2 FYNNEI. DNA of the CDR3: TGTGCCAGCTCGCCGCTAGCGGGTAACACAGATACGCAGTATTTT. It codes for CASSPLAGNTDTQYF.

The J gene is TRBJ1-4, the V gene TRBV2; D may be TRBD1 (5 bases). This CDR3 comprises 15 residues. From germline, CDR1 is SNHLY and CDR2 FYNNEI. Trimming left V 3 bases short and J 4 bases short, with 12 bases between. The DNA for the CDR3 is TGTGCCAGCAGTGATAGGGGCTTGGGTAATGAAAAACTGTTTTTT. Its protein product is CASSDRGLGNEKLFF.

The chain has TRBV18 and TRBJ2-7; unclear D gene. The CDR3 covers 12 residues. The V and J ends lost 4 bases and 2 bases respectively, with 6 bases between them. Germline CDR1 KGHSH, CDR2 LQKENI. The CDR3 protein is CASSLDTYEQYF. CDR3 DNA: TGTGCCAGCTCACTAGACACCTACGAGCAGTACTTC.

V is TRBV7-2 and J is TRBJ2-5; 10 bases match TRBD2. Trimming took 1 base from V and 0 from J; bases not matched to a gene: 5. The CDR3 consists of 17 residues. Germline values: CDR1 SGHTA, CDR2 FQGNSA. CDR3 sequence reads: CASSLEASGGYQETQYF. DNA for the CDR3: TGTGCCAGCAGCTTAGAGGCTAGCGGGGGCTACCAAGAGACCCAGTACTTC.

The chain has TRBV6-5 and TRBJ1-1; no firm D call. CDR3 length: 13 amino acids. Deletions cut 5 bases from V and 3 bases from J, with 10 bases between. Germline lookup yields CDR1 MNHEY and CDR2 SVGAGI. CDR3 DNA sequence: TGTGCCAGCAGTCCGAAATCGGACACTGAAGCTTTCTTT. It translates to CASSPKSDTEAFF.

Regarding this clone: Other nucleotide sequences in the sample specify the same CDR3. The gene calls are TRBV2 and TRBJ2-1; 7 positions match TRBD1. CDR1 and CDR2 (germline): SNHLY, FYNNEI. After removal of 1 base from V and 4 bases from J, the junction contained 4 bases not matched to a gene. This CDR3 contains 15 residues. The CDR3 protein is CASSEEGAGYNEQFF. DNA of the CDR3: TGTGCCAGCAGTGAAGAGGGGGCGGGTTACAATGAGCAGTTCTTC.

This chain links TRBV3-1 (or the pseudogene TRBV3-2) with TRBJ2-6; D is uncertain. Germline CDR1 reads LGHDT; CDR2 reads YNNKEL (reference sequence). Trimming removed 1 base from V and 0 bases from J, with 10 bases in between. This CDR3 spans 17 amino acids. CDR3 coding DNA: TGTGCCAGCAGCCAAGGCCGACTGATCTCTGGGGCCAACGTCCTGACTTTC. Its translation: CASSQGRLISGANVLTF.

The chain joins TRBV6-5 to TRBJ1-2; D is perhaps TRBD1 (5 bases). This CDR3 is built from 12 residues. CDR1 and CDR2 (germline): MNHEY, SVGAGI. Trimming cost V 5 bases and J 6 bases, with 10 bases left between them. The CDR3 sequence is CASSRGSNGYTF. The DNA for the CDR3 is TGTGCCAGCAGTAGGGGCTCGAATGGCTACACCTTC.